In its sample, the clone carrying this T cell receptor beta chain was seen many times. Its antigen is not identified. For the second PCR, which ran for 7 to 11 cycles, a sample-barcoded 5' primer and a J-beta primer mix were used. TCRdb itself ran the 5' RACE reads through MiXCR, one entry per CDR3 protein. The repertoire holds 750,000 to 950,000 distinct CDR3 sequences, with roughly 50% as singletons. This specimen belongs to a study of blood T cells in healthy people across ages. Study-wide findings and caveats: PBMC samples, being unsorted, prevented any conclusive comparison of naive and antigen-experienced cells.

Germline-derived CDR1 and CDR2 are SGHKS and YYEKEE (reference sequence). CDR3 length: 15 residues. The V and J ends lost 4 bases and 3 bases respectively, with 17 bases between them. The chain employs TRBV5-5 and TRBJ2-7; a possible D gene is TRBD1 (6 bases). The source material was blood. This TCR was sampled from a man older than 75 in good health. The CDR3 region is CASSRARQEFYEQYF. The CDR3 DNA reads TGTGCCAGCAGCCGGGCCAGACAGGAGTTCTACGAGCAGTACTTC.